Below are 11 T cell receptor beta chains sequenced from a single sample in a study of monozygotic twins with inflammatory bowel disease. Reprocessing the 5' RACE reads, TCRdb reports a single entry for every CDR3 protein and omits DNA. Its listing shows 350,000 to 500,000 distinct CDR3 sequences. The sequenced sample consisted of blood. These TCRs come from a human donor with ulcerative colitis or Crohn's disease, or a healthy co-twin of an affected twin (not recorded which).

The rearrangement joins TRBV20-1 to TRBJ1-5; the TRBD1 assignment by TCRdb is unverifiable without DNA. CDR3 length: 15 amino acids. The germline gives CDR1 DFQATT, CDR2 SNEGSKA (reference sequence). This CDR3 reads CSARAPDRVIQPQHF.

The chain carries TRBV28 and TRBJ2-7; TCRdb designates TRBD1, a call that cannot be tested without DNA. Germline V gene sequence: CDR1 MDHEN, CDR2 SYDVKM. CDR3 length: 13 amino acids. This CDR3 reads CASPPPLPYEQYF.

The chain employs TRBV6-1 and TRBJ2-7; without DNA, the TCRdb call of TRBD2 cannot be checked. The CDR3 runs 15 residues. Germline V gene lookup returns CDR1 MNHNS and CDR2 SASEGT. CDR3: CASSVQGRGSYEQYF.

The chain couples TRBV20-1 to TRBJ2-3; there is no DNA to check the TCRdb D call of TRBD2. Germline-derived CDR1 and CDR2 are DFQATT and SNEGSKA (reference sequence). This CDR3 is built from 14 residues. The CDR3: CSARGRELANTQYF.

This chain uses TRBV7-9 with TRBJ2-1; TCRdb calls TRBD2, which cannot be checked without DNA. There are 15 residues in the CDR3. Germline V gene data show CDR1 as SEHNR and CDR2 as FQNEAQ (reference sequence). The CDR3 sequence: CASSILAGASNEQFF.

The rearrangement links TRBV15 to TRBJ2-2; TCRdb names TRBD1, which stays unverified in the absence of DNA. This CDR3 has 16 residues. The germline V gene encodes CDR1 LNHNV and CDR2 YYDKDF (reference sequence). CDR3 sequence: CATSGLDKSNTGELFF.

The rearrangement joins TRBV5-6 to TRBJ2-7. The CDR3 totals 14 residues. Germline V CDR1 and CDR2: SGHDT, YYEEEE. The chain's CDR3 is CASSSYRDSYEQYF.

The chain is built from TRBV7-2 and TRBJ2-7; lacking DNA, the TRBD1 call made by TCRdb goes unchecked. Germline V gene data show CDR1 as SGHTA and CDR2 as FQGNSA. CDR3 length: 15 amino acids. CDR3 loop: CASSLGRAENYEQYF.

The rearrangement uses TRBV18 and TRBJ2-3; there is no DNA to check the TCRdb D call of TRBD1. Germline V CDR1 and CDR2: KGHSH, LQKENI. This CDR3 region has 15 residues. This CDR3 reads CASSPLVQGADTQYF.

This chain connects TRBV23-1 to TRBJ1-4. TRBV23-1 carries the ORF label, with uncertain function. This CDR3 spans 15 amino acids. CDR3 sequence reads: CASRRMTATNEKLFF.

The chain carries TRBV18 and TRBJ1-5. From germline, CDR1 is KGHSH and CDR2 LQKENI. This CDR3 contains 14 residues. The CDR3 sequence: CASSQLNSNQPQHF.